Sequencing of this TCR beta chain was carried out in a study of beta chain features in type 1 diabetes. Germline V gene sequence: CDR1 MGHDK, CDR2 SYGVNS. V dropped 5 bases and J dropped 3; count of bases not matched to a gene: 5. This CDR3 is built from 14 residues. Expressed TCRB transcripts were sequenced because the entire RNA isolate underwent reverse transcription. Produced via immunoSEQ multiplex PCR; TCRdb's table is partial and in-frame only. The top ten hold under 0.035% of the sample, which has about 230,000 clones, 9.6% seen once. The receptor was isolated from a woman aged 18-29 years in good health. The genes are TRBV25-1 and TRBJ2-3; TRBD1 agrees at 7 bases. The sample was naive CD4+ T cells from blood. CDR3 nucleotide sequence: TGTGCCAGCAGTAGGCAGGGGGAGACAGATACGCAGTATTTT. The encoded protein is CASSRQGETDTQYF.